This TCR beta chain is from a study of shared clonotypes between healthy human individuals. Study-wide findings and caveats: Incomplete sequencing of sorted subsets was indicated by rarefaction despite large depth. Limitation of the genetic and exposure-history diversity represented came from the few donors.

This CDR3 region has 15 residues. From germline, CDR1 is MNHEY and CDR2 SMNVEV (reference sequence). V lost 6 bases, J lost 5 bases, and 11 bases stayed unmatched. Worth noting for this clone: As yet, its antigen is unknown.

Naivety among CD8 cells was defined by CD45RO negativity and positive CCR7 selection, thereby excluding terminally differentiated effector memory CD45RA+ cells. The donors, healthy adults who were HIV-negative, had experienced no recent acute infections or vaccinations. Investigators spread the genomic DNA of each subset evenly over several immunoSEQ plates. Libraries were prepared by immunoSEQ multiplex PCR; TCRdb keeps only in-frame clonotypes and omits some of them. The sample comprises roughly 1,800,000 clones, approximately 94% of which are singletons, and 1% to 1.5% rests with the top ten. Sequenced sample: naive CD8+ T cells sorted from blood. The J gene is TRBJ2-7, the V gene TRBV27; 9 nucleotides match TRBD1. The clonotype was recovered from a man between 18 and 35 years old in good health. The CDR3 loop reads CASRPVTGGRNEQYF. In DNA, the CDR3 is TGTGCCAGCAGACCTGTGACAGGGGGTAGAAACGAGCAGTACTTC.